This TCR beta chain was captured in a study of blood T cell repertoires in COVID-19. This clone occurred many times. Original processing notes: For nucleated cells, counts were estimated from reference gene primer amplification. Sequencing was performed with immunoSEQ multiplex PCR; in TCRdb, only in-frame clones are kept and a portion is missing. The DNA gave D and trimming, while V, J and clone size come from that table. The sample lists more than 150,000 clones, around 85% seen once, with less than 25% in the top ten. The CDR3 is 16 residues long. CDR1 is LNHDA and CDR2 is SQIVND in the germline V gene (reference sequence). With 5 bases removed from V and 0 bases from J, the gap between germline ends came to 13 bases.

The V and J genes are TRBV19 and TRBJ1-4; D might be TRBD1 (5 bases). The source of this sequence is a man in his 70s with active or convalescent COVID-19. Source material: peripheral blood. The CDR3 DNA reads as TGTGCCAGTAGTCTGTGGAGGGGATCAACTAATGAAAAACTGTTTTTT. It translates to CASSLWRGSTNEKLFF.